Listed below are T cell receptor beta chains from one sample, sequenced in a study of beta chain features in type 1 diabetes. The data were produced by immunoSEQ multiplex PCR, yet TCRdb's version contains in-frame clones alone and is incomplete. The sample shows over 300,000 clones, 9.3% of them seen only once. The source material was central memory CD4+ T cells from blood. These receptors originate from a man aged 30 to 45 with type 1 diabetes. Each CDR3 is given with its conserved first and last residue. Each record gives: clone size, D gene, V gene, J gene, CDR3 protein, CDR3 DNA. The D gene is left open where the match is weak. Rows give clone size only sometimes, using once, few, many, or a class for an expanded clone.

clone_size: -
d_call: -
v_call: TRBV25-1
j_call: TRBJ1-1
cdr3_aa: CASRSAGTEAFF
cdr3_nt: TGTGCCAGCAGGTCCGCTGGAACTGAAGCTTTCTTT

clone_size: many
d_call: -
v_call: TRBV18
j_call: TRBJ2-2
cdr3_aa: CASSLVENTGELFF
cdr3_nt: TGTGCCAGCTCGCTGGTCGAGAACACCGGGGAGCTGTTTTTT

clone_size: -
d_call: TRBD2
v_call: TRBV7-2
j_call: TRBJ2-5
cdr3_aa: CASTLRGGGGQETQYF
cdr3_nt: TGTGCCAGCACCCTCAGAGGCGGGGGGGGCCAAGAGACCCAGTACTTC

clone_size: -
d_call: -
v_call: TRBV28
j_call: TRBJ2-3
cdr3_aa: CASSSYSGSSTDTQYF
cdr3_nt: TGTGCCAGCAGTTCATACAGCGGGTCTAGCACAGATACGCAGTATTTT

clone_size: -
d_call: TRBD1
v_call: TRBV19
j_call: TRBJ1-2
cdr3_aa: CASSQGTQGLGYTF
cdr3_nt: TGTGCCAGTAGTCAAGGGACACAGGGGCTAGGCTACACCTTC

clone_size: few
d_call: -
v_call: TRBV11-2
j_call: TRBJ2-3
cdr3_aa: CASSLGRGPYTDTQYF
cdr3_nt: TGTGCCAGCAGCTTAGGTCGTGGGCCTTACACAGATACGCAGTATTTT

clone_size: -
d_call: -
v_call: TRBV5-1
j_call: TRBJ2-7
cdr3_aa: CASSLGQYYEQYF
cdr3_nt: TGCGCCAGCAGCTTAGGACAGTACTACGAGCAGTACTTC

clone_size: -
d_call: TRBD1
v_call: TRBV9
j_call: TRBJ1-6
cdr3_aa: CASSVVDRVSPLHF
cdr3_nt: TGTGCCAGCAGCGTAGTAGACAGGGTCTCACCCCTCCACTTT

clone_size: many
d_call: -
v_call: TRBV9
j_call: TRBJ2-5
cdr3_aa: CASSERGDWETQYF
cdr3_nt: TGTGCCAGCAGCGAGAGGGGCGATTGGGAGACCCAGTACTTC

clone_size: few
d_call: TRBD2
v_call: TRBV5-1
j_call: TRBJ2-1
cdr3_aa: CASSFRTSGSYNEQFF
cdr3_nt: TGCGCCAGCAGCTTCCGGACTAGCGGCTCCTACAATGAGCAGTTCTTC